This T cell receptor (beta chain) is from a study of blood T cells in healthy people across ages. V was pared by 3 bases and J by 4 bases, with 7 bases of the junction left unmatched. The CDR3 loop spans 14 amino acids. Germline V gene data show CDR1 as SGHRS and CDR2 as YFSETQ. Primers used in a second PCR of about 6 to 12 cycles were a sample-barcoded 5' primer and a J-beta primer mix. TCRdb passed the 5' RACE reads through MiXCR, listing each CDR3 protein once. The top ten hold more than 35% of the sample, which has approximately 600,000 distinct CDR3 sequences, about 53% seen once. The gene calls are TRBV5-1 and TRBJ2-7, with TRBD2 matching 7 bases. The TCR sequence derives from a man aged 60-69 years in good health. The sequencing input was blood. Written as DNA, the CDR3 is TGCGCCAGCAGCTCAGGTGTTAGCGGGTACGAGCAGTACTTC. The encoded protein is CASSSGVSGYEQYF.